These 18 T cell receptor beta chains share one sample of origin, sequenced in a study of T-cell reconstitution after alpha-beta-depleted transplantation in children. Preparation of the TCRbeta library was carried out with unique molecular identifiers. TCRdb processed the PCR reads anew with MiXCR; each CDR3 protein has one entry. The sample includes approximately 980,000 distinct CDR3 sequences, about 26% seen only once; the top ten take approximately 30%. This sample comprised PBMCs, mostly from graft donor cells, obtained 360 days after TCRalphabeta/CD19-depleted stem cell transplant. The receptor source for this set is a boy less than two years old who had a stem cell transplant for SCID, so the T cells may come from the graft donor.

This rearrangement joins TRBV10-2 to TRBJ2-5; TRBD2 matches at 11 bases. Unmatched junction bases numbered 3, after V lost 2 bases and J lost 1 base. The CDR3 is made up of 16 amino acids. Germline CDR1 reads WSHSY; CDR2 reads SAAADI. Written as DNA, the CDR3 is TGCGCCAGCAGTGAGGCCCTAGCGGGGGGCCAAGAGACCCAGTACTTC. Translation gives CASSEALAGGQETQYF.

This chain joins TRBV12-3 or TRBV12-4 and TRBJ2-1, with TRBD1 matching over 7 bases. Unmatched junction bases numbered 9, after V lost 3 bases and J lost 7 bases. The length of the CDR3 is 15 residues. CDR3 region: CASSFFGTVRNEQFF. As DNA, the CDR3 is TGTGCCAGCAGTTTTTTCGGGACAGTACGGAATGAGCAGTTCTTC.

This clonotype was seen more than once but under ten times. CDR3 residues: CASSYRGESNQPQHF. CDR3 nucleotides: TGTGCCAGCAGTTACCGGGGTGAAAGCAATCAGCCCCAGCATTTT. This chain links TRBV6-5 with TRBJ1-5; D not resolved. Per the germline V gene, CDR1 is MNHEY and CDR2 is SVGAGI. V was clipped by 2 bases and J by 1 base, with 9 bases between them. This CDR3 is built from 15 residues.

This clonotype was seen repeatedly, ten times or more. The J gene is TRBJ1-5, the V gene TRBV12-3 or TRBV12-4; D is uncertain. The CDR3 is 14 amino acids. V was trimmed by 6 bases and J by 3 bases, leaving 12 bases between them. CDR3: CASSLDSFNQPQHF. The DNA of the CDR3 is TGTGCCAGCAGCTTGGACTCTTTCAATCAGCCCCAGCATTTT.

This clonotype occurred a few times. This rearrangement joins TRBV4-3 to TRBJ2-2; 11 bases align to TRBD2. The CDR3 sequence is 17 residues long. Germline V gene data show CDR1 as LGHNA and CDR2 as YSLEER. After removal of 2 bases from V and 2 bases from J, the junction contained 4 bases not matched to a gene. CDR3 nucleotides: TGCGCCAGCAGCCAACCTAGCGGGGGGCTTAACACCGGGGAGCTGTTTTTT. It is translated as CASSQPSGGLNTGELFF.

In this sample, this clonotype turned up a few times. The chain joins TRBV2 to TRBJ2-3; a weak D match, TRBD1 (6 bases). Between the trimmed V and J ends, which lost 4 bases and 5 bases, there was a span of 16 bases. The CDR3 loop spans 15 amino acids. Germline V gene lookup returns CDR1 SNHLY and CDR2 FYNNEI. The CDR3 DNA follows: TGTGCCAGCAGTGTTTCTGGCATAGGGGGAGATACGCAGTATTTT. Its protein product is CASSVSGIGGDTQYF.

This clonotype has only a few counts. The chain is built from TRBV6-4 and TRBJ2-1; no clear D gene. Trimming cost V 3 bases and J 2 bases, with 14 bases left between them. Per germline, CDR1 MRHNA and CDR2 SNTAGT. CDR3 size: 16 residues. CDR3 in amino acids: CASSEPLAIPYNEQFF. The DNA for the CDR3 is TGTGCCAGCAGTGAACCCCTTGCCATCCCCTACAATGAGCAGTTCTTC.

The V gene is TRBV20-1, the J gene TRBJ1-1; possibly TRBD1 for D (6 bases). The CDR3 totals 16 residues. Germline CDR1 DFQATT, CDR2 SNEGSKA (reference sequence). Trimming left V 0 bases short and J 6 bases short, with 20 bases between. The CDR3 loop is CSARDRIRGMAAEAFF. The DNA for the CDR3 is TGCAGTGCTAGAGATCGAATTAGGGGGATGGCGGCTGAAGCTTTCTTT.

This clonotype came up a few times. The V call is TRBV5-1, the J call TRBJ2-2; D unclear. The germline CDR1 and CDR2 sequences are SGHRS and YFSETQ. Trimming pared 2 bases from V and 0 bases from J, leaving 11 bases between. CDR3 length: 16 amino acids. The CDR3 DNA sequence: TGCGCCAGCAGCTTACCCAGGACGGCGAACACCGGGGAGCTGTTTTTT. Its protein is CASSLPRTANTGELFF.

This clonotype has a handful of counts. The rearrangement uses TRBV6-1 and TRBJ1-2, with 7 bases identical to TRBD1. In germline, CDR1 is MNHNS, CDR2 SASEGT. This CDR3 is built from 13 residues. V dropped 6 bases and J dropped 8; count of bases not matched to a gene: 9. The DNA for the CDR3 is TGTGCCAGCAGCCTAAACAGGGGAGGCGGCTACACCTTC. It yields the protein CASSLNRGGGYTF.

The rearrangement links TRBV2 to TRBJ1-3; D is unclear. Germline-derived CDR1 and CDR2 are SNHLY and FYNNEI. This CDR3 region has 15 residues. V dropped 5 bases and J dropped 2 bases, with 13 bases sitting between them. The CDR3 DNA reads as TGTGCCAGCAGTCCCTCTCGAGTGCCTGGAAACACCATATATTTT. This gives the protein CASSPSRVPGNTIYF.

Here the CDR3 reads CSARSTGTSGGTSSYNEQFF. DNA for the CDR3: TGCAGTGCTAGATCAACCGGGACTAGCGGGGGTACTAGCTCCTACAATGAGCAGTTCTTC. The V call is TRBV20-1, the J call TRBJ2-1, with 14 bases matching TRBD2. Germline CDR1 DFQATT, CDR2 SNEGSKA (reference sequence). This CDR3 comprises 20 residues. Unmatched junction bases numbered 12, after V lost 2 bases and J lost 0 bases.

This clonotype was picked up a small number of times. V and J are TRBV29-1 and TRBJ2-7, with TRBD1 matching 10 bases. Unmatched junction bases numbered 10, after V lost 4 bases and J lost 4 bases. The CDR3 is 15 residues long. Germline-derived CDR1 and CDR2 are SQVTM and ANQGSEA. The CDR3 nucleotides read TGCAGCGTTGTAACTGGGACAGGGGTACGGTACGAGCAGTACTTC. As protein: CSVVTGTGVRYEQYF.

Many counts were recorded for this clonotype. The chain joins TRBV29-1 to TRBJ2-1, with D uncertain. Trimming pared 0 bases from V and 9 bases from J, leaving 12 bases between. Germline lookup yields CDR1 SQVTM and CDR2 ANQGSEA. CDR3 size: 13 residues. The CDR3 nucleotides read TGCAGCGTTGAAGATCCGGGTCCGATTGAGCAGTTCTTC. It encodes CSVEDPGPIEQFF.

The rearrangement links TRBV5-1 to TRBJ2-7; possibly TRBD2 for D (5 bases). V was cut by 1 base and J by 5 bases, with 10 bases left in between. The CDR3 is 13 residues long. CDR1 and CDR2 (germline): SGHRS, YFSETQ. The CDR3 region has the DNA TGCGCCAGCAGCTTGAGGCCCGGGGACGAGCAGTACTTC. It codes for CASSLRPGDEQYF.

This clonotype was seen only a few times. The gene calls are TRBV5-1 and TRBJ1-1; tentative D call: TRBD1 (6 bases). The CDR3 is 13 amino acids. V lost 3 bases, J lost 4 bases, and 10 bases lay in between. In germline, CDR1 is SGHRS, CDR2 YFSETQ. The CDR3 nucleotides are TGCGCCAGCAGCTGGGACATCGTCACTGAAGCTTTCTTT. This gives the protein CASSWDIVTEAFF.

DNA of the CDR3: TGTGCCAGCAGCTTGGCCGGACAGACAGGCTCCTACGAGCAGTACTTC. It translates to CASSLAGQTGSYEQYF. V is TRBV5-5 and J is TRBJ2-7; a weak D match, TRBD1 (6 bases). Trimming left V 0 bases short and J 0 bases short, with 13 bases between. Germline CDR1 is SGHKS and CDR2 is YYEKEE (reference sequence). The CDR3 runs 16 residues.

This rearrangement joins TRBV7-9 to TRBJ2-7; no definite D call. The length of the CDR3 is 15 residues. Germline loops: CDR1 SEHNR, CDR2 FQNEAQ (reference sequence). The V end lost 5 bases, the J end lost 4 bases, and 18 bases lay between the germline ends. CDR3 DNA: TGTGCCAGCAGCCAGCTGGACGGCCAGTCTTACGAGCAGTACTTC. Amino acid sequence: CASSQLDGQSYEQYF.